The rows below give T cell receptor beta chains drawn from one sample of a study of blood T cell repertoires in COVID-19. The protocol was immunoSEQ multiplex PCR, while the TCRdb copy is restricted to in-frame clones and leaves out a portion. The data hold about 130,000 clones, with around 83% observed a single time. The sequenced sample was PBMCs or T cells enriched from blood (not recorded which). These receptors were obtained from a man aged 45-65 years who had recovered from COVID-19. Each CDR3 is given with its conserved first and last residue. D genes are given only for firm matches. Part of the rows lack a size; the others show once, few, many or a class for expanded clones.

NA	NA	TRBJ1-5	TRBV6-5	TGTGCCAGCAGTACACAGAGCAATCAGCCCCAGCATTTT	CASSTQSNQPQHF
NA	TRBD1	TRBJ1-2	TRBV6-5	TGTGCCAGCAGCCCGACAGGGGGCTTGAGCTATGGCTACACCTTC	CASSPTGGLSYGYTF
NA	TRBD2	TRBJ2-3	TRBV7-7	TGTGCTAGCAGCTTAGGGACTAGCGGCACAGATACGCAGTATTTT	CASSLGTSGTDTQYF
NA	NA	TRBJ2-3	TRBV7-9	TGTGCCAGCAGCTTAGTGCGTCACACAGATACGCAGTATTTT	CASSLVRHTDTQYF
once	NA	TRBJ1-1	TRBV18	TGTGCCAGCTCACCTAACAAGAACACTGAAGCTTTCTTT	CASSPNKNTEAFF
NA	TRBD1	TRBJ2-7	TRBV5-1	TGCGCCAGCAGTCGGACAGGGGATACCTACGAGCAGTACTTC	CASSRTGDTYEQYF
NA	NA	TRBJ2-6	TRBV7-2	TGTGCCAGCTTCCCATTAGCAGGGGCCAACGTCCTGACTTTC	CASFPLAGANVLTF
NA	NA	TRBJ2-7	TRBV12-3/TRBV12-4	TGTGCCAGCAGTTCAGGTAGCTCCTACGAGCAGTACTTC	CASSSGSSYEQYF
NA	TRBD1	TRBJ2-5	TRBV14	TGTGCCAGCAGCACCGGACAGGGGGGCTGGGAGACCCAGTACTTC	CASSTGQGGWETQYF
NA	TRBD1	TRBJ1-5	TRBV18	TGTGCCAGCTCTCCCGACAGGGGTCGTCAGCCCCAGCATTTT	CASSPDRGRQPQHF
few	TRBD1	TRBJ1-4	TRBV5-1	TGCGCCAGCAGCTTCGCAGGGGGGAATGAAAAACTGTTTTTT	CASSFAGGNEKLFF
once	NA	TRBJ1-5	TRBV4-1	TGCGCCAGCAGCCAAGATAAAACAGGGAATCAGCCCCAGCATTTT	CASSQDKTGNQPQHF
many	TRBD1	TRBJ1-6	TRBV7-2	TGTGCCAGCAGCGCCCTGACAGGGGCAGGTAATTCACCCCTCCACTTT	CASSALTGAGNSPLHF
once	NA	TRBJ1-3	TRBV7-2	TGTGCCAGCAGCTTATTATCTGGAAACACCATATATTTT	CASSLLSGNTIYF
NA	NA	TRBJ1-4	TRBV4-3	TGCGCCAGCAGCCAAGAACTTTCCACAGGGAATGAAAAACTGTTTTTT	CASSQELSTGNEKLFF
NA	TRBD1	TRBJ1-2	TRBV29-1	TGCAGCGCTCGGGACAGGGTCTATGGCTACACCTTC	CSARDRVYGYTF
NA	TRBD1	TRBJ1-6	TRBV29-1	TGCAGCGTTGCCGGCCCAGGGGGCGATTCACCCCTCCACTTT	CSVAGPGGDSPLHF
few	NA	TRBJ1-1	TRBV28	TGTGCCAGCACCCCACGGGTCACTGAAGCTTTCTTT	CASTPRVTEAFF
NA	NA	TRBJ1-2	TRBV19	TGTGCCAGTAGTATCGAAGGGGCTACCTTCTATGGCTACACCTTC	CASSIEGATFYGYTF
once	TRBD2	TRBJ2-3	TRBV9	TGTGCCAGCTCCCTAGCGGGGGGAACAGATACGCAGTATTTT	CASSLAGGTDTQYF
NA	NA	TRBJ1-4	TRBV3-1/TRBV3-2	TGTGCCAGCAGCCAATCCGGGGAGGGCTGGCTGGGGGAAAAACTGTTTTTT	CASSQSGEGWLGEKLFF
NA	TRBD1	TRBJ2-5	TRBV7-3	TGTGCCAGCAGTCGGGGGACAGGGTTTCGGGAGACCCAGTACTTC	CASSRGTGFRETQYF
NA	TRBD1	TRBJ2-1	TRBV7-9	TGTGCCAGCAGCCCCGGGACAGGGGCGGTTAATGAGCAGTTCTTC	CASSPGTGAVNEQFF
NA	NA	TRBJ2-7	TRBV21-1	TGTGCCAGCAGTAGTCCCGGGACAGGCCCAACCTACGAGCAGTACTTC	CASSSPGTGPTYEQYF
once	TRBD1	TRBJ2-5	TRBV14	TGTGCCAGCAGCCCTTGGACAGGGGGCGAGGAGACCCAGTACTTC	CASSPWTGGEETQYF
once	NA	TRBJ1-3	TRBV7-9	TGTGCCAGCAGCTTCGGGGTTAACTCTGGAAACACCATATATTTT	CASSFGVNSGNTIYF
NA	TRBD2	TRBJ2-1	TRBV18	TGTGCCAGCTCACCAAGATTTAGCGGGGGGTACAATGAGCAGTTCTTC	CASSPRFSGGYNEQFF
NA	TRBD2	TRBJ2-3	TRBV5-1	TGCGCCAGCAGCTCTACTAGCGGGGGGGTCCTGAGAACAGATACGCAGTATTTT	CASSSTSGGVLRTDTQYF
few	TRBD1	TRBJ1-1	TRBV18	TGTGCCAGCTCACCTGCGGACAGGGGCACTGAAGCTTTCTTT	CASSPADRGTEAFF
NA	NA	TRBJ1-3	TRBV5-4	TGTGCCAGCAGCTTCCCCAACCAGGGGTCGGGAAACACCATATATTTT	CASSFPNQGSGNTIYF
NA	TRBD1	TRBJ2-2	TRBV5-1	TGCGCCAGCAGCCTCGACAGGGCTGCCGGGGAGCTGTTTTTT	CASSLDRAAGELFF
NA	TRBD1	TRBJ2-7	TRBV7-6	TGTGCCAGCAGCTTACAGGGGGCAGAATACGAGCAGTACTTC	CASSLQGAEYEQYF
NA	NA	TRBJ2-7	TRBV7-9	TGTGCCAGCAGCTTAGATCGGGGGTACGAGCAGTACTTC	CASSLDRGYEQYF
NA	NA	TRBJ2-1	TRBV6-5	TGTGCCAGCAGTTACGGACTCGCTGAGCAGTTCTTC	CASSYGLAEQFF
NA	NA	TRBJ1-2	TRBV3-1/TRBV3-2	TGTGCCAGCAGCCAAGGAGAGTATGGCTACACCTTC	CASSQGEYGYTF
NA	NA	TRBJ2-3	TRBV6-5	TGTGCCAGCAGTTACATCCTAGGTAGCACAGATACGCAGTATTTT	CASSYILGSTDTQYF
NA	TRBD1	TRBJ1-2	TRBV6-5	TGTGCCAGCAGTTCCTGGGACAGGGGGCAAGGCTACACCTTC	CASSSWDRGQGYTF
once	TRBD2	TRBJ2-3	TRBV5-1	TGCGCCAGCAGCGCGGGACTAGCGGGGGGATCCACAGATACGCAGTATTTT	CASSAGLAGGSTDTQYF
NA	TRBD1	TRBJ1-1	TRBV19	TGTGCCAGTAGGGACAGGGGGCGTACTGAAGCTTTCTTT	CASRDRGRTEAFF
NA	TRBD1	TRBJ1-2	TRBV6-5	TGTGCCAGCAGACAGACAGGGCCGACTTTATATGGCTACACCTTC	CASRQTGPTLYGYTF
NA	TRBD2	TRBJ2-1	TRBV27	TGTGCCAGCAGTTTTCTGGCTAGCGGGGGGGCCGGGGAGCAGTTCTTC	CASSFLASGGAGEQFF
NA	TRBD1	TRBJ1-6	TRBV5-8	TGTGCCAGCAGCTTGATGGGGACAGAGAATTCACCCCTCCACTTT	CASSLMGTENSPLHF
NA	NA	TRBJ2-7	TRBV6-2/TRBV6-3	TGTGCCAGCAGCCAAACAGTGGGCGAGCAGTACTTC	CASSQTVGEQYF
NA	TRBD2	TRBJ2-1	TRBV13	TGTGCCAGCAGCTTAGAGCGGGGGGGGAAGTTCTTC	CASSLERGGKFF
NA	TRBD1	TRBJ1-6	TRBV19	TGTGCCAGTCTACCCGGGACAGGGGGCGTCGGTAATTCACCCCTCCACTTT	CASLPGTGGVGNSPLHF
NA	TRBD1	TRBJ1-2	TRBV2	TGTGCCAGCAGTGACTCTGGGACAGTCTATGGCTACACCTTC	CASSDSGTVYGYTF
NA	NA	TRBJ2-1	TRBV28	TGTGCCAGCAGTTTAATTCCGTGGAGGGGAAATAATGAGCAGTTCTTC	CASSLIPWRGNNEQFF
NA	NA	TRBJ2-3	TRBV10-3	TGTGCCATCAGTGAAGGAGAGGGCACCACAGATACGCAGTATTTT	CAISEGEGTTDTQYF
NA	NA	TRBJ2-5	TRBV12-3/TRBV12-4	TGTGCCAGCAGTCGGGCGGGGACCCAGTACTTC	CASSRAGTQYF
once	NA	TRBJ1-5	TRBV6-1	TGTGCCAGCAGTGTCTCTAGGGGATATCAATTACAGCCCCAGCATTTT	CASSVSRGYQLQPQHF
NA	NA	TRBJ2-2	TRBV27	TGTGCCAGCAGTTTTGACAGGAAGGCGAACACCGGGGAGCTGTTTTTT	CASSFDRKANTGELFF
NA	NA	TRBJ2-7	TRBV27	TGTGCCAGCAGGATCATCGACAGCCGCTCCTACGAGCAGTACTTC	CASRIIDSRSYEQYF
once	TRBD1	TRBJ1-2	TRBV11-2	TGTGCCAGCAGCTTACCACAGGGGGCAGGCTATGGCTACACCTTC	CASSLPQGAGYGYTF
NA	TRBD1	TRBJ1-3	TRBV18	TGTGCCAGCTCACCACCCGGGACAGTCTCTGGAAACACCATATATTTT	CASSPPGTVSGNTIYF
NA	NA	TRBJ2-3	TRBV13	TGTGCCAGCAGCTCATCAGATACGCAGTATTTT	CASSSSDTQYF
NA	NA	TRBJ1-1	TRBV6-5	TGTGCCAGCAGAGCGGGACACCTGAACACTGAAGCTTTCTTT	CASRAGHLNTEAFF
NA	TRBD1	TRBJ2-7	TRBV10-3	TGTGCCATCAGACGGGACAGCTCCTACGAGCAGTACTTC	CAIRRDSSYEQYF
once	TRBD1	TRBJ2-7	TRBV7-2	TGTGCCAGCAGCTGGACAGGGGATTCCTACGAGCAGTACTTC	CASSWTGDSYEQYF
NA	NA	TRBJ2-4	TRBV10-3	TGTGCCATCAGTGACCCGAGCAGGCTAGCCAAAAACATTCAGTACTTC	CAISDPSRLAKNIQYF